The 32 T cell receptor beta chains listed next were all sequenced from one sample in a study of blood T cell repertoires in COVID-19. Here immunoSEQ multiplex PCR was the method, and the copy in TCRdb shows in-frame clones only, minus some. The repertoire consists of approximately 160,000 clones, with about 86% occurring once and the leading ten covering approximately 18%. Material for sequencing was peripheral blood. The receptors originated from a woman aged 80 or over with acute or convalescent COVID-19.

CDR3 sequence: CASSPTGNTEAFF. The CDR3 DNA sequence: TGTGCCAGCAGCCCCACTGGTAACACTGAAGCTTTCTTT. The rearrangement uses TRBV7-9 and TRBJ1-1; D gene unclear. Per germline, CDR1 SEHNR and CDR2 FQNEAQ (reference sequence). The CDR3 is made up of 13 amino acids. V lost 5 bases to trimming and J lost 2 bases, with 9 bases between them.

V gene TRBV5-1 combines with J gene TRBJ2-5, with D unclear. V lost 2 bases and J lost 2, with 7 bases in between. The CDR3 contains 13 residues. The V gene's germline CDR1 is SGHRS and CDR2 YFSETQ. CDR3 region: CASSFQAQETQYF. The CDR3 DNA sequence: TGCGCCAGCAGCTTCCAGGCTCAAGAGACCCAGTACTTC.

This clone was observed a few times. The CDR3 bases are TGTGCCAGCAGTGAGAGACAGGGGGCCCTCTCTGGGGCCAACGTCCTGACTTTC. It codes for CASSERQGALSGANVLTF. This rearrangement joins TRBV25-1 to TRBJ2-6; 10 positions match TRBD1. V shed 3 bases and J 0 bases; nucleotides not matched to a gene: 5. Germline V gene data show CDR1 as MGHDK and CDR2 as SYGVNS. The CDR3 covers 18 residues.

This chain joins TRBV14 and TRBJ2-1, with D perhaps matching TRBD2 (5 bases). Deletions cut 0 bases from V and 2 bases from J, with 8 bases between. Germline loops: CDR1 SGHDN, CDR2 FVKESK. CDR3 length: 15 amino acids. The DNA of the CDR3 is TGTGCCAGCAGCCAAGATCGAGGGCCCTACAATGAGCAGTTCTTC. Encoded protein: CASSQDRGPYNEQFF.

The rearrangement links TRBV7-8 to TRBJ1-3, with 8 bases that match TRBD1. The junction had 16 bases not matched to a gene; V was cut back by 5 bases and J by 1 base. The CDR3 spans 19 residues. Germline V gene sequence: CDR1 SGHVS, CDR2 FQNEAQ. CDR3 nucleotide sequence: TGTGCCAGCAGCATGCGTCCCGGGACAGGAGCACTGTCTGGAAACACCATATATTTT. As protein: CASSMRPGTGALSGNTIYF. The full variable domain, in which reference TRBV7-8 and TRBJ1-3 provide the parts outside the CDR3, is GAGVSQSPRYKVAKRGQDVALRCDPISGHVSLFWYQQALGQGPEFLTYFQNEAQLDKSGLPSDRFFAERPEGSVSTLKIQRTQQEDSAVYLCASSMRPGTGALSGNTIYFGEGSWLTVV.

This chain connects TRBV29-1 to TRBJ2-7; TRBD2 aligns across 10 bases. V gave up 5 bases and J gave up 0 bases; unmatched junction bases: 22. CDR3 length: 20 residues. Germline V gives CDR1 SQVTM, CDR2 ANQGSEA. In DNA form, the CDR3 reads TGCAGCGTTACCGGACTAGCGGCCCGCCTCACAGGATTTAGCTCCTACGAGCAGTACTTC. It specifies CSVTGLAARLTGFSSYEQYF.

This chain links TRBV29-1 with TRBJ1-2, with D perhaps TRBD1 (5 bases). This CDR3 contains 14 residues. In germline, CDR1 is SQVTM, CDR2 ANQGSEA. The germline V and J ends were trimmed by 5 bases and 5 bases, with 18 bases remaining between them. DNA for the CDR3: TGCAGCGTTCGTCCCGCAGGACAATTATATGGCTACACCTTC. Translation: CSVRPAGQLYGYTF.

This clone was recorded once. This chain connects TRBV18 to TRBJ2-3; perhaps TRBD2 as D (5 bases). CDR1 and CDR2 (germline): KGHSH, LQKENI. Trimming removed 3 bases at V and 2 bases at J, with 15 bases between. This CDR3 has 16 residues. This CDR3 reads CASSPLSATNTDTQYF. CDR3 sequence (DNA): TGTGCCAGCTCACCCCTATCAGCGACTAACACAGATACGCAGTATTTT.

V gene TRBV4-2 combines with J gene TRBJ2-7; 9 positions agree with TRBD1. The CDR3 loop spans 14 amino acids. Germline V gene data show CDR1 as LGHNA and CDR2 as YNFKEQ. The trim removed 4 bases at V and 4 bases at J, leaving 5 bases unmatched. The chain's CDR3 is CASSPGTGSYEQYF. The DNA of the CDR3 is TGTGCCAGCAGCCCCGGGACAGGGTCTTACGAGCAGTACTTC.

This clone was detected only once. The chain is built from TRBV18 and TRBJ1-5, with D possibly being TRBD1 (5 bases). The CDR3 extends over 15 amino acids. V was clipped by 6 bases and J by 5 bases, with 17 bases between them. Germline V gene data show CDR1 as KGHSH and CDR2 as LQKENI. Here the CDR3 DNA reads TGTGCCAGCTCTCCGCAGGGTAACCGGGATCAGCCCCAGCATTTT. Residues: CASSPQGNRDQPQHF.

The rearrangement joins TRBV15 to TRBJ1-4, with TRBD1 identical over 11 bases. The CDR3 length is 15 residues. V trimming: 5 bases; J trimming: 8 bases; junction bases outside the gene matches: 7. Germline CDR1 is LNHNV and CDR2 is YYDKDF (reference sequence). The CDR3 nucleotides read TGTGCCACCAGCCGCCGGACAGGGGGCGCGGAAAAACTGTTTTTT. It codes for CATSRRTGGAEKLFF.

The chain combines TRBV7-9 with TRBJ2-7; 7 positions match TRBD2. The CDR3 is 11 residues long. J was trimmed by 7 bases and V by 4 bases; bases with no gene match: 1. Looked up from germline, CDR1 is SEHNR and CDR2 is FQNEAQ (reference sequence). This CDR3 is CASSWREEQYF. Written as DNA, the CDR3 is TGTGCCAGCAGCTGGCGGGAGGAGCAGTACTTC.

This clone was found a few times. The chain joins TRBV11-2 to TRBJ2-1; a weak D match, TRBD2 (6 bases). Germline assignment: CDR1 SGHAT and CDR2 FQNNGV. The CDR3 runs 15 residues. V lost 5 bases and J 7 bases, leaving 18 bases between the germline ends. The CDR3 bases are TGTGCCAGCAGCCCTCCTGGAGGGCGAGGGAATGAGCAGTTCTTC. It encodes CASSPPGGRGNEQFF.

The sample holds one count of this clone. CDR3 loop: CASSLDAQGNSPLHF. The CDR3 DNA reads TGTGCCAGCAGCTTAGACGCCCAGGGGAATTCACCCCTCCACTTT. The chain combines TRBV11-2 with TRBJ1-6; the D gene is possibly TRBD1 (6 bases). V lost 0 bases, J lost 7 bases, and 10 bases lay in between. The CDR3 length is 15 residues. The V gene's germline CDR1 is SGHAT and CDR2 FQNNGV.

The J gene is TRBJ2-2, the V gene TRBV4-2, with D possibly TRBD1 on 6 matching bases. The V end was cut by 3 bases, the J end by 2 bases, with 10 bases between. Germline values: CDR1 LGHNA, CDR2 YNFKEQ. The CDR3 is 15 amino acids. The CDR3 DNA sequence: TGTGCCAGCAGCCAGGGGGCGCATAACACCGGGGAGCTGTTTTTT. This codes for CASSQGAHNTGELFF.

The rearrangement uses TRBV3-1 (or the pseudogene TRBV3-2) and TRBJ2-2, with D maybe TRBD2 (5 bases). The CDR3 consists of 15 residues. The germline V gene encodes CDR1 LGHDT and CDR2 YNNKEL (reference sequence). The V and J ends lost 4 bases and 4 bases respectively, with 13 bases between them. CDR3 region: CASSLAPRGTGELFF. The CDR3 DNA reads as TGTGCCAGCAGCCTAGCGCCCCGGGGCACCGGGGAGCTGTTTTTT.

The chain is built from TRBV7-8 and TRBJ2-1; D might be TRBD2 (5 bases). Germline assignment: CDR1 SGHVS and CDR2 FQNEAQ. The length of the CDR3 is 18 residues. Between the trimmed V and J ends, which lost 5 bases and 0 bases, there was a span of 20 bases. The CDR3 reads CASSRTLGSGGSYNEQFF. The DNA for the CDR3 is TGTGCCAGCAGCCGAACCCTTGGGTCAGGAGGCTCCTACAATGAGCAGTTCTTC.

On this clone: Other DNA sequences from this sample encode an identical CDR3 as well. In nucleotides, the CDR3 is TGCAGCGTAGCCGACACCGCGGGCACTGAAGCTTTCTTT. Protein sequence: CSVADTAGTEAFF. This chain joins TRBV29-1 and TRBJ1-1; D uncertain. V was clipped by 6 bases and J by 4 bases, with 15 bases between them. Germline V CDR1 and CDR2: SQVTM, ANQGSEA. This CDR3 spans 13 amino acids.

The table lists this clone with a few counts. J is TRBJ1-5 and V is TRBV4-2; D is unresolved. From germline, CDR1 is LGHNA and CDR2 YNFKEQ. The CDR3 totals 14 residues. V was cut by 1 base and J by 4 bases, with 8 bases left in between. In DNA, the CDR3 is TGTGCCAGCAGCCAAGGATCAGAAAATCAGCCCCAGCATTTT. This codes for CASSQGSENQPQHF.

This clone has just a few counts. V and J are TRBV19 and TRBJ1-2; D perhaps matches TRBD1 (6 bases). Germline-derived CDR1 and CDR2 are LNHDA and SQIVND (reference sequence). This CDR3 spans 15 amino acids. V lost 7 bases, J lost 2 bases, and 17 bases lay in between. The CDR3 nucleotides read TGTGCCAGTACCAAGGGTTTGGACAGCAACTATGGCTACACCTTC. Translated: CASTKGLDSNYGYTF.

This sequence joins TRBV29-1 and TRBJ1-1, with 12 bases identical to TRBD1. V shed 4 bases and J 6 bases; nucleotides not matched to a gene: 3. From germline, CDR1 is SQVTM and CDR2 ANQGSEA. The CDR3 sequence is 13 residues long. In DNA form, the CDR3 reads TGCAGCGTTGTAGGGACAGGGGGCCCTGAAGCTTTCTTT. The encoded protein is CSVVGTGGPEAFF.

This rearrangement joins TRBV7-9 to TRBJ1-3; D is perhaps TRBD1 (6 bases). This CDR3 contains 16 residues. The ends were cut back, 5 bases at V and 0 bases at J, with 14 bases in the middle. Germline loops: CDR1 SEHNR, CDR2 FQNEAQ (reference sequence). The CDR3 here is CASSEQGLVSGNTIYF. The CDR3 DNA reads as TGTGCCAGCAGCGAACAGGGTCTGGTCTCTGGAAACACCATATATTTT.

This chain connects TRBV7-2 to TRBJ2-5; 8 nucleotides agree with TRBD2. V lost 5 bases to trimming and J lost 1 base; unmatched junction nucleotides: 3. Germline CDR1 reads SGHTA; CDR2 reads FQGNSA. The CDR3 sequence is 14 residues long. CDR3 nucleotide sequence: TGTGCCAGCAGCCTTAGCGGGGCCCAAGAGACCCAGTACTTC. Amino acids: CASSLSGAQETQYF.

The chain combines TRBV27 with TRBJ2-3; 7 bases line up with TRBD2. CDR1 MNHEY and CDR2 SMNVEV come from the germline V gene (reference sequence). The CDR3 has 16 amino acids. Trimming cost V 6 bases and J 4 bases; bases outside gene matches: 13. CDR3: CASSETPPGRADTQYF. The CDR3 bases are TGTGCCAGCAGCGAGACGCCCCCAGGGAGGGCAGATACGCAGTATTTT.

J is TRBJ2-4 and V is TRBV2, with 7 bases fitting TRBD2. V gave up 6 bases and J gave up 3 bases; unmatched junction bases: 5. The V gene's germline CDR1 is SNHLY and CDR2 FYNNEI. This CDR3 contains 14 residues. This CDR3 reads CASRETGGKNIQYF. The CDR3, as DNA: TGTGCCAGCAGGGAAACGGGGGGCAAAAACATTCAGTACTTC.

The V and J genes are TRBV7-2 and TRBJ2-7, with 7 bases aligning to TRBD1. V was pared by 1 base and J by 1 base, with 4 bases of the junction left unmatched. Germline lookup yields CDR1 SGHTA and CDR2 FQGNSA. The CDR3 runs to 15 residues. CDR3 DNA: TGTGCCAGCAGCTTAGGGCAGGGGGAATCCTACGAGCAGTACTTC. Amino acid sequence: CASSLGQGESYEQYF.

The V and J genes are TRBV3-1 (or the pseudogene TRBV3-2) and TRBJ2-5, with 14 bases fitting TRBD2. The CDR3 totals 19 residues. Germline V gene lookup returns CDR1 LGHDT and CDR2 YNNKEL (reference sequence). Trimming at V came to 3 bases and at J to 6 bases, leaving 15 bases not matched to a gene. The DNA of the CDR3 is TGTGCCAGCAGCCAGGCCCAGACTAGCGGGAGGGCCTTGGTACAGACCCAGTACTTC. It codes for CASSQAQTSGRALVQTQYF.

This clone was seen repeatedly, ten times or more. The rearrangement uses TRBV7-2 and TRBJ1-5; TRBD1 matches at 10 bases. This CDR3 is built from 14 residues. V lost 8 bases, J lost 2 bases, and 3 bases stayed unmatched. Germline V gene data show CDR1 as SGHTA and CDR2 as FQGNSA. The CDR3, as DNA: TGTGCCAGCTCTGGGACAGGGGGCAATCAGCCCCAGCATTTT. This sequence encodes CASSGTGGNQPQHF.

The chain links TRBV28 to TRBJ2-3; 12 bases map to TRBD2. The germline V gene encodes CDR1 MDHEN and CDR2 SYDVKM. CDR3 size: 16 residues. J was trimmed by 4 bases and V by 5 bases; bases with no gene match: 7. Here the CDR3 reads CASSPTSGRVPDTQYF. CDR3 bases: TGTGCCAGCAGTCCGACTAGCGGGAGAGTCCCAGATACGCAGTATTTT.

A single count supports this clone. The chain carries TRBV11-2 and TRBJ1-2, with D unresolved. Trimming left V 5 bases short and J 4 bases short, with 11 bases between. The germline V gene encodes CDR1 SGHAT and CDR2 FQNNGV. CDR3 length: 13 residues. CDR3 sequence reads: CASSRGVSYGYTF. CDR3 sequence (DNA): TGTGCCAGCAGCCGAGGAGTGTCCTATGGCTACACCTTC.

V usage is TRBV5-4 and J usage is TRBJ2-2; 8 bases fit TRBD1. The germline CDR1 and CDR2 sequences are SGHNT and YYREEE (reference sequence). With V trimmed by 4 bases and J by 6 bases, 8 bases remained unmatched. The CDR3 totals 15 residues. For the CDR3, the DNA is TGTGCCAGCAGCCCGAGGACAGGGTCGTCCGGGGAGCTGTTTTTT. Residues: CASSPRTGSSGELFF. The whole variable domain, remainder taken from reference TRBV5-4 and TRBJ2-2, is ETGVTQSPTHLIKTRGQQVTLRCSSQSGHNTVSWYQQALGQGPQFIFQYYREEENGRGNFPPRFSGLQFPNYSSELNVNALELDDSALYLCASSPRTGSSGELFFGEGSRLTVL.

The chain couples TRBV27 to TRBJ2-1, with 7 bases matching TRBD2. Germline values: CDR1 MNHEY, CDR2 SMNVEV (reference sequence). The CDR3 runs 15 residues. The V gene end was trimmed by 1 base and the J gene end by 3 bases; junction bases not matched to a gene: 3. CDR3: CASSLWEGHYNEQFF. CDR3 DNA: TGTGCCAGCAGTTTATGGGAGGGCCACTACAATGAGCAGTTCTTC.